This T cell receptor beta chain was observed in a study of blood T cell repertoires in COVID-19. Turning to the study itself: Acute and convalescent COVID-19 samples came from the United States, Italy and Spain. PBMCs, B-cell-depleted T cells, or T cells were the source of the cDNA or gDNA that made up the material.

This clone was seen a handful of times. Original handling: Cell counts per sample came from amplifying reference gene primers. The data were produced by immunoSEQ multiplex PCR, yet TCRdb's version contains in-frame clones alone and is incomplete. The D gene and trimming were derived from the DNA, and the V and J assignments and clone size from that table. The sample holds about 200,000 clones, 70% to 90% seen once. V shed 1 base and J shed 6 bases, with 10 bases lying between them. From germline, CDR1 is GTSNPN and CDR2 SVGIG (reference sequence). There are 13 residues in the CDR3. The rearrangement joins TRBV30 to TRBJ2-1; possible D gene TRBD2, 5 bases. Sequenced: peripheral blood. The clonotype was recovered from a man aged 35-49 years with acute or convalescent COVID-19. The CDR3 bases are TGTGCCTGGAGTGACGGGAATCGCAATGAGCAGTTCTTC. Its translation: CAWSDGNRNEQFF.